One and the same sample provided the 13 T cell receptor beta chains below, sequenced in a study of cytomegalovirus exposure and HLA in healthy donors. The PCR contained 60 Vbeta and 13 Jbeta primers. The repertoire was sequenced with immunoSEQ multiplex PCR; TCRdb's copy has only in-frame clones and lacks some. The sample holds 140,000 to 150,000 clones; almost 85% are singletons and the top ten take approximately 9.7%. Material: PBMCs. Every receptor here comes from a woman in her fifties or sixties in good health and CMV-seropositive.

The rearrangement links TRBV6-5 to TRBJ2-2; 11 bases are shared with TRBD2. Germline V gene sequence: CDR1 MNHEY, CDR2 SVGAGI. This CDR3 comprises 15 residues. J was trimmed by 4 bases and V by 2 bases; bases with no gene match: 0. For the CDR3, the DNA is TGTGCCAGCAGTTACACTAGCGGGGGCACCGGGGAGCTGTTTTTT. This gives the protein CASSYTSGGTGELFF.

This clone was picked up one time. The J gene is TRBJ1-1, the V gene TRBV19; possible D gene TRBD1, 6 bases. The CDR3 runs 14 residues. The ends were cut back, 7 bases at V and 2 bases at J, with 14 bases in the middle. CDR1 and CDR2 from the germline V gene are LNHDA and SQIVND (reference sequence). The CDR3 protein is CASTNRELNTEAFF. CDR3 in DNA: TGTGCCAGTACCAACAGGGAACTAAACACTGAAGCTTTCTTT.

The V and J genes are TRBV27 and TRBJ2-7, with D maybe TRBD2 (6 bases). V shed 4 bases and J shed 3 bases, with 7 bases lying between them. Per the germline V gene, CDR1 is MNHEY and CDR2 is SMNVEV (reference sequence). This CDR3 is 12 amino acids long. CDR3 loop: CASSSEGYEQYF. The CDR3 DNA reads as TGTGCCAGCAGTTCGGAGGGCTACGAGCAGTACTTC.

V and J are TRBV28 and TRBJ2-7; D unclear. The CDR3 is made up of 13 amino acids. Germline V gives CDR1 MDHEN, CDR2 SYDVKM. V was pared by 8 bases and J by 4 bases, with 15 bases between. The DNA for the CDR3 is TGTGCCAGCGAAGCGTCGTTTCGGTACGAGCAGTACTTC. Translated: CASEASFRYEQYF.

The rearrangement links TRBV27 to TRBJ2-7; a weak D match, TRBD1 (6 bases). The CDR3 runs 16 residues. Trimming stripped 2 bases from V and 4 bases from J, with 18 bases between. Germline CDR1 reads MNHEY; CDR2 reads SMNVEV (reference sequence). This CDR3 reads CASSLALTGVVYEQYF. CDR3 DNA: TGTGCCAGCAGTTTAGCCTTGACAGGAGTTGTTTACGAGCAGTACTTC.

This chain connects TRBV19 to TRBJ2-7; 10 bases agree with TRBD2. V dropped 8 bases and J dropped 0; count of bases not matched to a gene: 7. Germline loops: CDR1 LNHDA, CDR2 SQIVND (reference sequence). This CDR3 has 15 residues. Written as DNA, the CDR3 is TGTGCCAGTTCCGCGGCTAGCGGGAGCTCCTACGAGCAGTACTTC. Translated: CASSAASGSSYEQYF. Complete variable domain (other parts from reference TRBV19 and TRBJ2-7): DGGITQSPKYLFRKEGQNVTLSCEQNLNHDAMYWYRQDPGQGLRLIYYSQIVNDFQKGDIAEGYSVSREKKESFPLTVTSAQKNPTAFYLCASSAASGSSYEQYFGPGTRLTVT.

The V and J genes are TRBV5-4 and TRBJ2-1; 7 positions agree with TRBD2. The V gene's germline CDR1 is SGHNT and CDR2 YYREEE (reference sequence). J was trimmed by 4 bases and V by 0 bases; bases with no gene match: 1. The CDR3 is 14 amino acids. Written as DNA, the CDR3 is TGTGCCAGCAGCTTGGACGGGGGGTACAATGAGCAGTTCTTC. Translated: CASSLDGGYNEQFF.

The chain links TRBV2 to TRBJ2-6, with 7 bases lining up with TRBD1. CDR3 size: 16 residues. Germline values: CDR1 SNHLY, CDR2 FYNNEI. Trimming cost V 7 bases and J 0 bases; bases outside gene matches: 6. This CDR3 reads CASKQGSHSGANVLTF. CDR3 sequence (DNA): TGTGCCAGCAAACAGGGGTCCCACTCTGGGGCCAACGTCCTGACTTTC.

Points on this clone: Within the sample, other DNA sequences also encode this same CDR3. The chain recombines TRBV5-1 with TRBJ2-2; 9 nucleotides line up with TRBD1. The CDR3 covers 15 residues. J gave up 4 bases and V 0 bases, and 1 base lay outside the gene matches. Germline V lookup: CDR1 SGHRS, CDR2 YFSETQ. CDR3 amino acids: CASSLGQGGTGELFF. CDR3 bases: TGCGCCAGCAGCTTGGGACAGGGGGGCACCGGGGAGCTGTTTTTT.

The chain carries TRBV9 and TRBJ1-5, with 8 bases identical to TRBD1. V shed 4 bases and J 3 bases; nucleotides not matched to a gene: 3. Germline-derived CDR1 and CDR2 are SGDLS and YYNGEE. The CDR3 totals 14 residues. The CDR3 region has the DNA TGTGCCAGCAGCCGACAGGGGTTCAATCAGCCCCAGCATTTT. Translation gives CASSRQGFNQPQHF. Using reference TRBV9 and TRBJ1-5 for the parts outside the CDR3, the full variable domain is DSGVTQTPKHLITATGQRVTLRCSPRSGDLSVYWYQQSLDQGLQFLIQYYNGEERAKGNILERFSAQQFPDLHSELNLSSLELGDSALYFCASSRQGFNQPQHFGDGTRLSIL.

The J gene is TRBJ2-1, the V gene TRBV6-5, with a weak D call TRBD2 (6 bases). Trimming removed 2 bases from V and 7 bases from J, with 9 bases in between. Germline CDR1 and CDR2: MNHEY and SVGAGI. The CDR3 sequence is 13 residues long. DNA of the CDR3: TGTGCCAGCAGTTACGTTGGGGGGAATGAGCAGTTCTTC. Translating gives CASSYVGGNEQFF.

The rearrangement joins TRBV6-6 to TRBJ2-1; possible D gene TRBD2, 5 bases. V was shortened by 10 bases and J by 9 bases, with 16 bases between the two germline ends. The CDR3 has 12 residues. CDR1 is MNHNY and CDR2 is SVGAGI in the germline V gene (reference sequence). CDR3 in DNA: TGTGCCATCAAACGGGGATCCGCTGAGCAGTTCTTC. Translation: CAIKRGSAEQFF.

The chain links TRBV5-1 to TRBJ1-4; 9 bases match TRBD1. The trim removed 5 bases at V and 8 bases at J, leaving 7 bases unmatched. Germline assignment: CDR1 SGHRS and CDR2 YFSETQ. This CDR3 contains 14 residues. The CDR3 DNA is TGCGCCAGCAGACCGGGGACAGGGAGCGAAAAACTGTTTTTT. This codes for CASRPGTGSEKLFF.